This record concerns one T cell receptor beta chain sequence. The sample originates from a study of blood T cell repertoires in COVID-19. Study-level background: T cells, B-cell-depleted T cells, or PBMCs supplied cDNA or gDNA.

Trimming at V came to 5 bases and at J to 3 bases, leaving 16 bases not matched to a gene. Germline V gene data show CDR1 as SGHAT and CDR2 as FQNNGV. The length of the CDR3 is 18 residues. In the authors' workflow: Nucleated cell number was recorded as an estimate derived from reference gene primer amplification. Repertoires were generated with immunoSEQ multiplex PCR, while TCRdb's copy carries only in-frame clones and drops some. The D gene and trimming were derived from the DNA, and the V and J assignments and clone size from that table. Among under 350,000 clones listed, around nine tenths were seen once.

The chain joins TRBV11-2 to TRBJ2-7; 10 bases align to TRBD1. Sequenced sample: peripheral blood. The receptor comes from a middle-aged man with acute or convalescent COVID-19. CDR3 sequence: CASSATARQGAIYYEQYF. In nucleotides, the CDR3 is TGTGCCAGCAGCGCAACCGCCCGACAGGGGGCGATCTACTACGAGCAGTACTTC.